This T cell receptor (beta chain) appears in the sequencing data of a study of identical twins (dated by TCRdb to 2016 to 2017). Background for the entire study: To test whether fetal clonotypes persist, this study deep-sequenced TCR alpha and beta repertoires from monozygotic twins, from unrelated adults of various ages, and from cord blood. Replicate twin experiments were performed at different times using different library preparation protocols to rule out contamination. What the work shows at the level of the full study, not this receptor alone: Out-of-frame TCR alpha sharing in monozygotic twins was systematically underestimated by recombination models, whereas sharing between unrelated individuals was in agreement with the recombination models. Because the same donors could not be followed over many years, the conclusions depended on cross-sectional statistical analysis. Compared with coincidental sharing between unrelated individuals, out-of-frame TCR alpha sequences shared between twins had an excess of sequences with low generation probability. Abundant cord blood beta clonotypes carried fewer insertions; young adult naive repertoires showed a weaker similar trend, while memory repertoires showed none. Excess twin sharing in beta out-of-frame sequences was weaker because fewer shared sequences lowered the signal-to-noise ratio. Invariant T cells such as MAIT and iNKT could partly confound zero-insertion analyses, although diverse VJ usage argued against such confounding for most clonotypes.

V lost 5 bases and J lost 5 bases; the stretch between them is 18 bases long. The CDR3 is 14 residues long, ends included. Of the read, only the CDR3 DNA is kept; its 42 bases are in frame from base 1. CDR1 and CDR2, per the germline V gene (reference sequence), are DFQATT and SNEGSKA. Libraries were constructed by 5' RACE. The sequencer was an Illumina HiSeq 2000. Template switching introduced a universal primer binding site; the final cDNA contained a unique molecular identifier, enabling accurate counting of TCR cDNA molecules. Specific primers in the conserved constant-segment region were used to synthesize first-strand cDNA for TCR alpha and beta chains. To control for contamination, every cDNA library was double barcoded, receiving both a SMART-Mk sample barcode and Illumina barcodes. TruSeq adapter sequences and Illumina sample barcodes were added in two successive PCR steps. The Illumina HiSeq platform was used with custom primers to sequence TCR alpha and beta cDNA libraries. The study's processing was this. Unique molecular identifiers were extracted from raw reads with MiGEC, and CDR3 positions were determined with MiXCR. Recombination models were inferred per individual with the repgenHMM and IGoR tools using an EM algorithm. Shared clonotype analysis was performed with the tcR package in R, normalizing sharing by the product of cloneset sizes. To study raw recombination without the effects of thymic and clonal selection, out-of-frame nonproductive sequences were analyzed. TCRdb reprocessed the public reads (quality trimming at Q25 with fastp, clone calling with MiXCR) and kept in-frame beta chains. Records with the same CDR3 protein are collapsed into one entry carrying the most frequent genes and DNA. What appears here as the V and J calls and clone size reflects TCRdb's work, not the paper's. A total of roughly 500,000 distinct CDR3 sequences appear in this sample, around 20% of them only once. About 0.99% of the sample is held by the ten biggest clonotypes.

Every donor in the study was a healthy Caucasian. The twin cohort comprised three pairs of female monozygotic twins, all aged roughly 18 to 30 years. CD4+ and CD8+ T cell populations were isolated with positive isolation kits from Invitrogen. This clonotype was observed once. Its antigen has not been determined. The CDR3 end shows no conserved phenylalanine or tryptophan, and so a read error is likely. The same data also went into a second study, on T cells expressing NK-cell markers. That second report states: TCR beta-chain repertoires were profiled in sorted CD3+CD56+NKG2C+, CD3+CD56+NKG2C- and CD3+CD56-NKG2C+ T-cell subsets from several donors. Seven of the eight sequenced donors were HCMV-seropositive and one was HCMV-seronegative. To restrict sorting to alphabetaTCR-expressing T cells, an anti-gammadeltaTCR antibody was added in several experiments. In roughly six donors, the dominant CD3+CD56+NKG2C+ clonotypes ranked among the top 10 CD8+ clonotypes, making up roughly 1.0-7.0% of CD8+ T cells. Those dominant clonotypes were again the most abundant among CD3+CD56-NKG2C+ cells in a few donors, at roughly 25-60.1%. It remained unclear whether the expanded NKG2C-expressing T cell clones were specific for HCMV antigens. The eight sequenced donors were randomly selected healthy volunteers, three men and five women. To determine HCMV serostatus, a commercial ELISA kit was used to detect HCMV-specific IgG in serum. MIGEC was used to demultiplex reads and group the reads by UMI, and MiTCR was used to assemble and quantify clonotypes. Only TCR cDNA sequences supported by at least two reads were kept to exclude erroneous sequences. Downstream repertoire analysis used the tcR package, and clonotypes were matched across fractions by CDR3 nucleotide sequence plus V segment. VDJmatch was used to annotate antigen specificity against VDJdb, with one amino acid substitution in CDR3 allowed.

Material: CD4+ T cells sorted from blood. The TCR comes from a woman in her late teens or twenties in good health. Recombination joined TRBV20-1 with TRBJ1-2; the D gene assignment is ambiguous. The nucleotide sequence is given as TGCAGTGCTCTCGGGTCACCCCAAGGGTATGGCTACACCTTA. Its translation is CSALGSPQGYGYTL.